This T cell receptor beta chain was identified during a study of OX40 agonist ivuxolimab in advanced cancers. Study context: The dose-escalation group included hepatocellular carcinoma, melanoma, renal cell carcinoma and head and neck cancer.

Notes on this clone: Its antigen is unknown.

Germline V gene sequence: CDR1 GTSNPN, CDR2 SVGIG (reference sequence). CDR3 length: 15 amino acids. V gave up 2 bases and J gave up 0 bases; unmatched junction bases: 4. Libraries were prepared by immunoSEQ multiplex PCR; TCRdb keeps only in-frame clonotypes and omits some of them. The sample has 65,000 to 75,000 clones; about 89% are singletons. Study-wide results and limits: On average, a greater number of expanded clones characterised CD8+ T cells relative to CD4+.

The TCR comes from an adult with an advanced solid tumor such as melanoma, head and neck, liver or kidney cancer. This sample comprised CD4+ or CD8+ T cells sorted from blood, obtained in a trial of the OX40 agonist ivuxolimab. The rearrangement uses TRBV30 and TRBJ1-5; the match to TRBD1 covers 7 bases. CDR3: CAWSRDRYSNQPQHF. As DNA, the CDR3 is TGTGCCTGGAGTCGGGACAGATATAGCAATCAGCCCCAGCATTTT.